The clone carrying this T cell receptor beta chain is medium-sized. This entry is derived from a study of T cells in localized non-small cell lung cancer. Method: immunoSEQ multiplex PCR; TCRdb's copy keeps in-frame clones and lacks some. This sample has several thousand clones, with more than 20% found just once. Trimming cost V 5 bases and J 1 base, with 15 bases left between them. This CDR3 region has 15 residues. Germline-derived CDR1 and CDR2 are SGDLS and YYNGEE. This chain connects TRBV9 to TRBJ2-5; D possibly corresponds to TRBD2 (6 bases). Sequences were derived from lung tumor tissue, sampled before any cancer treatment. The clonotype comes from a man between 35 and 75 years old with stage III squamous cell lung carcinoma. CDR3 residues: CASSEGDLPQETQYF. Here the CDR3 DNA reads TGTGCCAGCAGTGAAGGGGACTTGCCCCAAGAGACCCAGTACTTC.